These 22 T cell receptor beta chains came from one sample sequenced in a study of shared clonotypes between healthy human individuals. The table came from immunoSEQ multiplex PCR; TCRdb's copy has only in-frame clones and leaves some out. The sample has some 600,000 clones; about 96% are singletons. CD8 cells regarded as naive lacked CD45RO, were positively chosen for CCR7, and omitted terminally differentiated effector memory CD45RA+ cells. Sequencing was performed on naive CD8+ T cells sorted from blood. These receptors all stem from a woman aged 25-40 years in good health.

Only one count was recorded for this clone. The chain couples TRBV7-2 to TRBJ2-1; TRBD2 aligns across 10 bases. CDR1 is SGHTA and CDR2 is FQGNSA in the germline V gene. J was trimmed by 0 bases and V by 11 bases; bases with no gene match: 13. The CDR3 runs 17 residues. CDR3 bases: TGTGCCGGCCAGGGACTAGCGTATAGAAGCTCCTACAATGAGCAGTTCTTC. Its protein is CAGQGLAYRSSYNEQFF. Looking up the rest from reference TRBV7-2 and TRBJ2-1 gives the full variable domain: GAGVSQSPSNKVTEKGKDVELRCDPISGHTALYWYRQSLGQGLEFLIYFQGNSAPDKSGLPSDRFSAERTGGSVSTLTIQRTQQEDSAVYLCAGQGLAYRSSYNEQFFGPGTRLTVL.

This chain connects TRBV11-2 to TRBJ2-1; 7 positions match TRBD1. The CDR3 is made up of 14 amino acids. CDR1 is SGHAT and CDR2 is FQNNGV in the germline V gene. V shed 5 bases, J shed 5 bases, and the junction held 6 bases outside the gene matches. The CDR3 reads CASSRTTGNNEQFF. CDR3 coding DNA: TGTGCCAGCAGCCGAACGACAGGGAACAATGAGCAGTTCTTC.

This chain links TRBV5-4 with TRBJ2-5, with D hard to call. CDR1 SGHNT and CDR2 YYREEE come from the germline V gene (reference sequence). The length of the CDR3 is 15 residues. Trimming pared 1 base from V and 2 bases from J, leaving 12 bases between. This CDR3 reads CASSLPDRSQETQYF. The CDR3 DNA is TGTGCCAGCAGCTTGCCGGACCGCAGTCAAGAGACCCAGTACTTC.

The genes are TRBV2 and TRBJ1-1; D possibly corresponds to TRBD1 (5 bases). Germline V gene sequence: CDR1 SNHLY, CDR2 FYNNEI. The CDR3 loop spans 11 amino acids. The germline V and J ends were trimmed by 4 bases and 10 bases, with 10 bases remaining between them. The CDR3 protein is CASSGGGGAFF. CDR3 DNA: TGTGCCAGCAGTGGCGGGGGGGGAGCTTTCTTT. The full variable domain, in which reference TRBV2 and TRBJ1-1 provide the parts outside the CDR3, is EPEVTQTPSHQVTQMGQEVILRCVPISNHLYFYWYRQILGQKVEFLVSFYNNEISEKSEIFDDQFSVERPDGSNFTLKIRSTKLEDSAMYFCASSGGGGAFFGQGTRLTVV.

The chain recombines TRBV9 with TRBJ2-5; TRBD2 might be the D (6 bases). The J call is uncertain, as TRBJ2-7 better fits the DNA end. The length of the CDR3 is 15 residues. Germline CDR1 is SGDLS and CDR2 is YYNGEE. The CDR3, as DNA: TGTGCCAGCAGCGGCTCCGGGACTCCTCCCTCCGAGCAGTACTTC. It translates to CASSGSGTPPSEQYF.

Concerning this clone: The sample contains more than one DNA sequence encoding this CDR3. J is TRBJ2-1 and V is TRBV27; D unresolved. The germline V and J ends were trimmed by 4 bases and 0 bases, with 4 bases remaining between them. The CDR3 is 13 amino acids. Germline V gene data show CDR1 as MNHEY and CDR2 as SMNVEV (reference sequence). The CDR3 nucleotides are TGTGCCAGCAGTTACTCCTCCTACAATGAGCAGTTCTTC. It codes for CASSYSSYNEQFF.

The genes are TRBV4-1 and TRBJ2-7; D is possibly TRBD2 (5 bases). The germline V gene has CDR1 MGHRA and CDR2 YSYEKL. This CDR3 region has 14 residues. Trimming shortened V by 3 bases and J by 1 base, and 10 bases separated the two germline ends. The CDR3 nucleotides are TGCGCCAGCAGCCACGGCGGGTCATCCTACGAGCAGTACTTC. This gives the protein CASSHGGSSYEQYF.

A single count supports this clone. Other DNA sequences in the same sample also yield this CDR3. As DNA, the CDR3 is TGTGCCAGCAGCTTAGGGACGGGAAATCAGCCCCAGCATTTT. Protein sequence: CASSLGTGNQPQHF. This rearrangement joins TRBV7-9 to TRBJ1-5, with D unresolved. The CDR3 is 14 residues long. Germline V CDR1 and CDR2: SEHNR, FQNEAQ (reference sequence). V lost 1 base, J lost 4 bases, and 8 bases lay in between.

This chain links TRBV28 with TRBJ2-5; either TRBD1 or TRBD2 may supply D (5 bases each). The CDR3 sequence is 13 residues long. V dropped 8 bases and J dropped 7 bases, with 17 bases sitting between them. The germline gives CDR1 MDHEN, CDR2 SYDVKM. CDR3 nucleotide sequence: TGTGCCAGCGCAAGGGACGGCGGTCGGACCCAGTACTTC. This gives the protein CASARDGGRTQYF.

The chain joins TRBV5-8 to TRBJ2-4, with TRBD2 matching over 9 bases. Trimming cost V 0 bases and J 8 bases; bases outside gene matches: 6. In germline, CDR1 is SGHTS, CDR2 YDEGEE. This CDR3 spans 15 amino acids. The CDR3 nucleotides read TGTGCCAGCAGCTTGGGACTAGCGGAGTGGGACATTCAGTACTTC. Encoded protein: CASSLGLAEWDIQYF.

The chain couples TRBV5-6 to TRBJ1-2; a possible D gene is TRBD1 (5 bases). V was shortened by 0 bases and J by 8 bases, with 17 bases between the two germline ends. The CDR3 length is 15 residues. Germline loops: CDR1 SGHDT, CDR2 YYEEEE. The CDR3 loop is CASSLAESPWGGYTF. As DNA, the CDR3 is TGTGCCAGCAGCTTGGCCGAATCGCCTTGGGGGGGCTACACCTTC.

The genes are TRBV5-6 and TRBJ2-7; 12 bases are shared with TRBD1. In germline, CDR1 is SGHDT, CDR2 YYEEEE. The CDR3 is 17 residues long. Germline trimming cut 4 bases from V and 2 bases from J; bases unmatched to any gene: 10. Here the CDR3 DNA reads TGTGCCAGCAGCCACCGGGACAGGGGGCGTTTGGCCTACGAGCAGTACTTC. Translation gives CASSHRDRGRLAYEQYF.

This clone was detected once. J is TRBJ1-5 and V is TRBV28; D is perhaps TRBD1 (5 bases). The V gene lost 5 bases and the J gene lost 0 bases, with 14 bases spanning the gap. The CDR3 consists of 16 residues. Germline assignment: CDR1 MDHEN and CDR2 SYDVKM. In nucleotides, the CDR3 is TGTGCCAGCAGTCCCTCGACAGAGTATAGCAATCAGCCCCAGCATTTT. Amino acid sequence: CASSPSTEYSNQPQHF.

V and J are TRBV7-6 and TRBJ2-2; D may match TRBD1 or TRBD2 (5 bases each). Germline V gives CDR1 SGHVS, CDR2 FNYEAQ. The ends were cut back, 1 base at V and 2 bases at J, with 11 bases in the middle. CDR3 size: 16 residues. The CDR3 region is CASSLEGPSNTGELFF. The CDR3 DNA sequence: TGTGCCAGCAGCTTAGAGGGACCGAGTAACACCGGGGAGCTGTTTTTT. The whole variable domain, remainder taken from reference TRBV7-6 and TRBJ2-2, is GAGVSQSPRYKVTKRGQDVALRCDPISGHVSLYWYRQALGQGPEFLTYFNYEAQQDKSGLPNDRFSAERPEGSISTLTIQRTEQRDSAMYRCASSLEGPSNTGELFFGEGSRLTVL.

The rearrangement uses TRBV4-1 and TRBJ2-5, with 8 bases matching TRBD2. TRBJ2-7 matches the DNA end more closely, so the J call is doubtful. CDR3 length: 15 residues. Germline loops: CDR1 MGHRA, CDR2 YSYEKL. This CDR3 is CASSHRGGGTYEQYF. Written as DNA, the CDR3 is TGCGCCAGCAGCCACCGGGGGGGAGGGACCTACGAGCAGTACTTC.

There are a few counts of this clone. The CDR3 region has the DNA TGTGCCTGGAGTCTATTGGCAGATATCACCGGGGAGCTGTTTTTT. This encodes CAWSLLADITGELFF. The genes are TRBV30 and TRBJ2-2; D uncertain. Trimming removed 2 bases at V and 4 bases at J, with 14 bases between. The length of the CDR3 is 15 residues. The germline gives CDR1 GTSNPN, CDR2 SVGIG (reference sequence).

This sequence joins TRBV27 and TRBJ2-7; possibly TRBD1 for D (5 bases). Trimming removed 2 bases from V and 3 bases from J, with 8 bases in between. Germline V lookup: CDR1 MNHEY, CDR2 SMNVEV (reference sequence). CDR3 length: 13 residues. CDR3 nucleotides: TGTGCCAGCAGTTTAGGGGCGGTCTACGAGCAGTACTTC. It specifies CASSLGAVYEQYF.

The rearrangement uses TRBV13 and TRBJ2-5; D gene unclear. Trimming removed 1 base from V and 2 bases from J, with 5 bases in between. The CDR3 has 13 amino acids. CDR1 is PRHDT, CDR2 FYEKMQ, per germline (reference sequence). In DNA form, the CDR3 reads TGTGCCAGCAGCTTAGAGCAACAAGAGACCCAGTACTTC. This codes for CASSLEQQETQYF. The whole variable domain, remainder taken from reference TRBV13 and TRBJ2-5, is AAGVIQSPRHLIKEKRETATLKCYPIPRHDTVYWYQQGPGQDPQFLISFYEKMQSDKGSIPDRFSAQQFSDYHSELNMSSLELGDSALYFCASSLEQQETQYFGPGTRLLVL.

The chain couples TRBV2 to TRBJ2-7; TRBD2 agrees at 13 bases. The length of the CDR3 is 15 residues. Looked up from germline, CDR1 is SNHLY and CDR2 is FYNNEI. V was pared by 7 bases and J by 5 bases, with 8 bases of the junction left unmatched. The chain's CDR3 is CASITGLAGTHEQYF. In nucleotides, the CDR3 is TGTGCCAGCATAACGGGACTAGCGGGAACCCACGAGCAGTACTTC.

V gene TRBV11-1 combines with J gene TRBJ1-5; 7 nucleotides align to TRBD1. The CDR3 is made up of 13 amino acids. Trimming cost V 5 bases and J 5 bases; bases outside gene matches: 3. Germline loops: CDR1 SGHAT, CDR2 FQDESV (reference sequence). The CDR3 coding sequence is TGTGCCAGCAGCAAAGACAGGGATCAGCCCCAGCATTTT. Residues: CASSKDRDQPQHF.

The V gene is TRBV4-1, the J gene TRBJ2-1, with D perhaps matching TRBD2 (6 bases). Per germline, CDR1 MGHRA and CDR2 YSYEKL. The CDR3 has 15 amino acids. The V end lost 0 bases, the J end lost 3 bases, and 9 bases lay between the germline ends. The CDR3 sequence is CASSQDRDFYNEQFF. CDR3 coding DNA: TGCGCCAGCAGCCAAGATCGGGACTTCTACAATGAGCAGTTCTTC.

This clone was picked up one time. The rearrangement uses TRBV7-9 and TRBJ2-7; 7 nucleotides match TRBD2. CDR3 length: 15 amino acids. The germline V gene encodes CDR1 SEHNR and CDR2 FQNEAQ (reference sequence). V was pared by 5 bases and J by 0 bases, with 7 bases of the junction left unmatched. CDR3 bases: TGTGCCAGCAGCCACGGACTAGGCCTCTCCTACGAGCAGTACTTC. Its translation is CASSHGLGLSYEQYF.